This T cell receptor beta chain is drawn from a study of control samples from healthy donors and cancer patients. The V end was cut by 8 bases, the J end by 3 bases, with 10 bases between. Germline V gives CDR1 MNHEY, CDR2 SMNVEV (reference sequence). The CDR3 spans 12 residues. Using immunoSEQ multiplex PCR, the repertoire was profiled, and TCRdb retains in-frame clones only, with some absent. The sample includes about 110,000 clones, 90% of them seen just once. What was sequenced was blood. The genes are TRBV27 and TRBJ1-1; no definite D call. This receptor was obtained from a human donor in good health. The donor label of this sample is uncertain. The CDR3 spells CASSNRHTEAFF. The DNA for the CDR3 is TGTGCCAGCTCCAATCGGCACACTGAAGCTTTCTTT.